What follows describes a single T cell receptor (beta chain). Authors' methods: Reference gene primer amplification gave estimated nucleated cell counts. Assay: immunoSEQ multiplex PCR; the TCRdb copy retains only in-frame clones and omits some. V, J and clone size reflect that table, while D and trimming were determined from the DNA. The sample contains some 260,000 clones, 87% of which appear only once. The sample originates from a study of blood T cell repertoires in COVID-19. Study background: The study drew acute and convalescent COVID-19 samples from the United States, Italy and Spain. PBMCs, B-cell-depleted T cells, or T cells provided the cDNA or gDNA that made up the material.

The sequenced material came from peripheral blood. This receptor was identified in a man aged 18 to 29 with active or convalescent COVID-19.

As DNA, the CDR3 is TGTGCCACTACCGACAGGGACTACGAGCAGTACTTC. The encoded protein is CATTDRDYEQYF. The chain recombines TRBV10-3 with TRBJ2-7; TRBD1 aligns across 7 bases. The V segment lost 10 bases and the J segment 3 bases; nucleotides outside the gene matches: 6. Germline values: CDR1 ENHRY, CDR2 SYGVKD. The CDR3 runs to 12 residues.